What follows are 22 T cell receptor beta chains derived from one specimen sequenced in a study of blood T cell repertoires in COVID-19. The data were produced by immunoSEQ multiplex PCR, yet TCRdb's version contains in-frame clones alone and is incomplete. This table holds a few hundred thousand clones, roughly 85% found once. Sequencing used peripheral blood. The receptors stem from a human donor in a cohort sampled during active COVID-19.

The chain uses TRBV18 and TRBJ1-1; D is undetermined. Trimming took off 6 bases at V and 3 bases at J, with 8 bases between the two ends. This CDR3 has 12 residues. The germline V gene encodes CDR1 KGHSH and CDR2 LQKENI. The CDR3 loop is CASSLIDTEAFF. The CDR3 DNA reads TGTGCCAGCTCTTTAATAGACACTGAAGCTTTCTTT.

V usage is TRBV2 and J usage is TRBJ1-3; D is unclear. Looked up from germline, CDR1 is SNHLY and CDR2 is FYNNEI. This CDR3 spans 16 amino acids. V was clipped by 6 bases and J by 0 bases, with 15 bases between them. The DNA of the CDR3 is TGTGCCAGCAGCTTCGGAGAACTTAACTCTGGAAACACCATATATTTT. This codes for CASSFGELNSGNTIYF.

The chain recombines TRBV7-6 with TRBJ1-5; TRBD1 is a possible D gene (5 bases). The germline V gene encodes CDR1 SGHVS and CDR2 FNYEAQ. This CDR3 comprises 18 residues. Trimming took 4 bases from V and 0 from J, leaving 19 bases between them. CDR3 region: CASSSVRGEGYSNQPQHF. DNA of the CDR3: TGTGCCAGCAGCTCGGTCCGAGGGGAGGGCTATAGCAATCAGCCCCAGCATTTT.

This clone was seen only once. J is TRBJ2-1 and V is TRBV29-1; 15 bases line up with TRBD2. The germline V gene has CDR1 SQVTM and CDR2 ANQGSEA. Germline trimming cut 1 base from V and 9 bases from J; bases unmatched to any gene: 7. The CDR3 is 16 residues long. CDR3 protein: CSVEGRTSGGEGEQFF. CDR3 DNA: TGCAGCGTTGAAGGTCGGACTAGCGGGGGGGAAGGTGAGCAGTTCTTC.

V is TRBV6-1 and J is TRBJ2-1; D might be TRBD1 (5 bases). Trimming stripped 3 bases from V and 2 bases from J, with 8 bases between. From germline, CDR1 is MNHNS and CDR2 SASEGT. CDR3 length: 14 amino acids. The CDR3 sequence: CASSETATYNEQFF. The CDR3 DNA is TGTGCCAGCAGTGAGACAGCAACCTACAATGAGCAGTTCTTC.

J is TRBJ2-1 and V is TRBV10-2, with TRBD2 matching 9 bases. The CDR3 is 16 residues long. Germline V lookup: CDR1 WSHSY, CDR2 SAAADI. V gave up 8 bases and J gave up 7 bases; unmatched junction bases: 15. This chain's CDR3 is CASAPLSGGYGNEQFF. The CDR3 DNA sequence: TGCGCCAGCGCCCCTCTTAGCGGGGGCTACGGAAATGAGCAGTTCTTC.

In this sample, this clone turned up a few times. V gene TRBV30 combines with J gene TRBJ1-1; D might be TRBD1 (6 bases). V was trimmed by 5 bases and J by 4 bases, leaving 8 bases between them. The CDR3 has 11 amino acids. CDR1 GTSNPN and CDR2 SVGIG come from the germline V gene (reference sequence). The CDR3 DNA reads TGTGCCTGGCAGGGGAGCACTGAAGCTTTCTTT. It codes for CAWQGSTEAFF.

The V call is TRBV6-5, the J call TRBJ2-7, with TRBD1 identical over 10 bases. Germline V lookup: CDR1 MNHEY, CDR2 SVGAGI. This CDR3 region has 15 residues. Trimming cost V 6 bases and J 3 bases; bases outside gene matches: 8. In nucleotides, the CDR3 is TGTGCCAGCAGCCTTGGGACAGGGGCCTTCTACGAGCAGTACTTC. It specifies CASSLGTGAFYEQYF.

This rearrangement joins TRBV5-1 to TRBJ2-1, with a tentative D call TRBD2 (6 bases). Trimming stripped 4 bases from V and 0 bases from J, with 11 bases between. Germline values: CDR1 SGHRS, CDR2 YFSETQ. This CDR3 region has 15 residues. In DNA form, the CDR3 reads TGCGCCAGCAGCCCGGAGGGCTTCTCCTACAATGAGCAGTTCTTC. Protein sequence: CASSPEGFSYNEQFF.

In this sample, this clone turned up a few times. The genes are TRBV9 and TRBJ2-3, with 10 bases that match TRBD2. There are 18 residues in the CDR3. Looked up from germline, CDR1 is SGDLS and CDR2 is YYNGEE. The ends lost 0 bases at V and 6 bases at J; junction bases unmatched: 13. As DNA, the CDR3 is TGTGCCAGCAGCGTAGATGGAGCGGGGGGGCGTTCTCTGGATACGCAGTATTTT. Translating it yields CASSVDGAGGRSLDTQYF.

This clone was observed once. The chain employs TRBV7-9 and TRBJ2-1, with a weak D call TRBD2 (5 bases). CDR3 length: 15 residues. Trimming removed 3 bases from V and 0 bases from J, with 9 bases in between. CDR1 SEHNR and CDR2 FQNEAQ come from the germline V gene (reference sequence). The CDR3: CASSLSGGSYNEQFF. CDR3 nucleotide sequence: TGTGCCAGCAGCTTGAGCGGAGGCTCCTACAATGAGCAGTTCTTC.

CDR3 in DNA: TGTGCCAGCAGTTACTCTCCAGGGGGCTACGAGCAGTACTTC. This gives the protein CASSYSPGGYEQYF. The chain recombines TRBV6-5 with TRBJ2-7; 7 nucleotides match TRBD1. The J segment lost 3 bases and the V segment lost 0 bases, leaving 2 bases of the junction unmatched. The CDR3 extends over 14 amino acids. Germline values: CDR1 MNHEY, CDR2 SVGAGI.

CDR3 coding DNA: TGCAGTGCGGGGCCCTGGGGGACCCAGTACTTC. Translating gives CSAGPWGTQYF. The rearrangement links TRBV20-1 to TRBJ2-5; weak D call: TRBD1 (5 bases). Trimming took 6 bases from V and 7 from J, leaving 12 bases between them. The CDR3 is made up of 11 amino acids. Germline V gives CDR1 DFQATT, CDR2 SNEGSKA (reference sequence).

Here the CDR3 reads CASSVVWDSGGTDTQYF. The CDR3 nucleotides are TGTGCCAGCAGCGTAGTTTGGGATAGCGGGGGCACAGATACGCAGTATTTT. The V and J genes are TRBV9 and TRBJ2-3, with TRBD2 identical over 8 bases. Germline V gives CDR1 SGDLS, CDR2 YYNGEE. This CDR3 spans 17 amino acids. V shed 0 bases, J shed 1 base, and the junction held 7 bases outside the gene matches.

This clone occurred a few times. The CDR3 protein is CASSLAEAEAFF. CDR3 bases: TGTGCCAGCAGCTTAGCAGAGGCTGAAGCTTTCTTT. The chain recombines TRBV13 with TRBJ1-1; D gene uncertain. V was trimmed by 1 base and J by 6 bases, leaving 6 bases between them. Germline CDR1 and CDR2: PRHDT and FYEKMQ (reference sequence). CDR3 size: 12 residues.

The rearrangement joins TRBV10-1 to TRBJ1-2, with 9 bases aligning to TRBD1. Unmatched junction bases numbered 7, after V lost 3 bases and J lost 8 bases. Germline V gene data show CDR1 as WNHNN and CDR2 as SYGVQD (reference sequence). The CDR3 contains 14 residues. The CDR3 region has the DNA TGCGCCAGCAGTGAAGGGACAGGGTTACACGGCTACACCTTC. Translating gives CASSEGTGLHGYTF.

This sequence joins TRBV10-3 and TRBJ1-2; D remains ambiguous. The V end was cut by 2 bases, the J end by 13 bases, with 14 bases between. CDR3 length: 12 residues. Germline V gene sequence: CDR1 ENHRY, CDR2 SYGVKD. The CDR3 is CAISEAGYSATF. CDR3 nucleotides: TGTGCCATCAGTGAGGCCGGGTACTCAGCCACCTTC.

CDR3 in amino acids: CASSLAGQGALQPQHF. The CDR3 DNA reads TGTGCCAGCAGCTTAGCTGGACAGGGGGCCCTTCAGCCCCAGCATTTT. The chain has TRBV7-9 and TRBJ1-5, with TRBD1 identical over 11 bases. J was trimmed by 6 bases and V by 0 bases; bases with no gene match: 4. The CDR3 covers 16 residues. Germline CDR1 and CDR2: SEHNR and FQNEAQ (reference sequence). The full variable domain, in which reference TRBV7-9 and TRBJ1-5 provide the parts outside the CDR3, is DTGVSQNPRHKITKRGQNVTFRCDPISEHNRLYWYRQTLGQGPEFLTYFQNEAQLEKSRLLSDRFSAERPKGSFSTLEIQRTEQGDSAMYLCASSLAGQGALQPQHFGDGTRLSIL.

The chain employs TRBV20-1 and TRBJ2-3; D perhaps matches TRBD1 (6 bases). Germline V lookup: CDR1 DFQATT, CDR2 SNEGSKA (reference sequence). The length of the CDR3 is 14 residues. V lost 3 bases to trimming and J lost 6 bases, with 16 bases between them. Here the CDR3 reads CSASPGARRDTQYF. CDR3 bases: TGCAGTGCTAGTCCAGGGGCCCGCCGGGATACGCAGTATTTT.

The rearrangement links TRBV10-1 to TRBJ2-7; 9 nucleotides line up with TRBD1. From germline, CDR1 is WNHNN and CDR2 SYGVQD (reference sequence). This CDR3 has 14 amino acids. V dropped 0 bases and J dropped 5; count of bases not matched to a gene: 2. This CDR3 reads CASSESTGGHEQYF. The CDR3 DNA is TGCGCCAGCAGTGAGTCGACAGGGGGGCACGAGCAGTACTTC.

The gene calls are TRBV6-1 and TRBJ1-6, with TRBD1 matching over 8 bases. The J segment lost 6 bases and the V segment lost 2 bases, leaving 3 bases of the junction unmatched. This CDR3 comprises 15 residues. Germline lookup yields CDR1 MNHNS and CDR2 SASEGT. As DNA, the CDR3 is TGTGCCAGCAGTGAAACAGGGGGGGGTAATTCACCCCTCCACTTT. Protein: CASSETGGGNSPLHF.

The chain has TRBV7-9 and TRBJ1-4, with D possibly TRBD1 on 5 matching bases. The germline CDR1 and CDR2 sequences are SEHNR and FQNEAQ (reference sequence). The CDR3 covers 15 residues. The V end lost 5 bases, the J end lost 3 bases, and 13 bases lay between the germline ends. Written as DNA, the CDR3 is TGTGCCAGCAGCGCTTCAGGGAACGCTAATGAAAAACTGTTTTTT. It translates to CASSASGNANEKLFF.